The clone carrying this T cell receptor (beta chain) was found a few times. Its specificity is unknown. Trimming removed 0 bases at V and 6 bases at J, with 11 bases between. CDR1 SGHRS and CDR2 YFSETQ come from the germline V gene. The CDR3 runs 14 residues. The record originates from a study of T-cell memory formation after mild COVID-19. Study overall: TCR clusters showed largely donor specificity.

Study-wide results and limits: CM and EM subsets held most contracting CD4+ clones; EMRA held CD8+ ones.

Barcoded TCR alpha and TCR beta cDNA libraries with UMIs came from 5'RACE using constant-segment primers. Using its own MiXCR run on the 5' RACE reads, TCRdb lists one record per CDR3 protein. The data hold a few hundred thousand distinct CDR3 sequences, with roughly 18% observed a single time. The sequence derives from a man between 18 and 35 years old who had mild COVID-19 (a few samples of this study predate the infection). Cell type and time point are not known. This chain uses TRBV5-1 with TRBJ2-3; the D gene is possibly TRBD1 (6 bases). The source material was PBMCs or a T cell subset sorted from them (not recorded which). CDR3 sequence reads: CASSLGGLDDTQYF. Written as DNA, the CDR3 is TGCGCCAGCAGCTTGGGGGGGCTTGACGATACGCAGTATTTT. Complete variable domain (other parts from reference TRBV5-1 and TRBJ2-3): KAGVTQTPRYLIKTRGQQVTLSCSPISGHRSVSWYQQTPGQGLQFLFEYFSETQRNKGNFPGRFSGRQFSNSRSEMNVSTLELGDSALYLCASSLGGLDDTQYFGPGTRLTVL.